This TCR beta chain originates from a study of T cell repertoires in cytomegalovirus infection. Across the whole study: Both CMV infection and a matching HLA type were indicated by public TCR beta signatures. The study, taken as a whole, reports: It was HLA-C-restricted CMV-specific TCR beta clonotypes that dominated the response ex vivo. People with CMV and the relevant HLA were identified by cumulative public TCR beta family frequency.

CDR3 length: 17 residues. The germline V gene encodes CDR1 DFQATT and CDR2 SNEGSKA (reference sequence). Trimming took off 3 bases at V and 5 bases at J, with 25 bases between the two ends. In its sample, this clonotype was seen a few times. Its antigen is unidentified. TCRdb used MiXCR to reprocess the reads, holding one entry per CDR3 protein. The repertoire holds some 680,000 distinct CDR3 sequences, with roughly a third as singletons. The V and J genes are TRBV20-1 and TRBJ2-5; tentative D call: TRBD2 (6 bases). Sequencing input: PBMCs. The sequence derives from a human donor in good health (CMV status not recorded). Some clones in this sample may be carry-over from other donors' samples. The CDR3 coding sequence is TGCAGTGCTAGCTCCGGAGGGAGACGGACTATCCGGGAGACCCAGTACTTC. Its protein product is CSASSGGRRTIRETQYF.